A selection of T cell receptor beta chains follows, all from one sample in a study of blood T cell repertoires in COVID-19. Sequenced by immunoSEQ multiplex PCR; TCRdb stores in-frame clones only, minus some. The sample lists about 290,000 clones; around 90% were seen once. Sequences were obtained from PBMCs or T cells enriched from blood (not recorded which). The receptors stem from a woman between 40 and 55 years old who had recovered from COVID-19. CDR3s include the opening cysteine and the closing phenylalanine or tryptophan. D genes are given only for firm matches. Only some rows state a clone size, as once, few, many or a class for expanded clones.

abundance: NA
len: 15
v_gene: TRBV14
j_gene: TRBJ2-1
d_gene: TRBD2
CDR3aa: CASSQVAGVIAEQFF
CDR3nt: TGTGCCAGCAGCCAAGTCGCGGGAGTCATTGCTGAGCAGTTCTTC

abundance: once
len: 15
v_gene: TRBV18
j_gene: TRBJ1-2
d_gene: NA
CDR3aa: CASSPTRIGEGGYTF
CDR3nt: TGTGCCAGCTCACCAACGAGGATAGGCGAAGGTGGCTACACCTTC

abundance: NA
len: 15
v_gene: TRBV30
j_gene: TRBJ1-6
d_gene: NA
CDR3aa: CAWLSGATLDSPLHF
CDR3nt: TGTGCCTGGTTGTCAGGGGCGACGCTGGATTCACCCCTCCACTTT

abundance: NA
len: 17
v_gene: TRBV9
j_gene: TRBJ1-1
d_gene: TRBD1
CDR3aa: CASSPPGQLLSNTEAFF
CDR3nt: TGTGCCAGCAGCCCACCGGGACAGCTCTTGTCGAACACTGAAGCTTTCTTT

abundance: once
len: 13
v_gene: TRBV5-1
j_gene: TRBJ2-7
d_gene: NA
CDR3aa: CASSLTYSYEQYF
CDR3nt: TGCGCCAGCAGCTTGACTTACTCCTACGAGCAGTACTTC

abundance: NA
len: 11
v_gene: TRBV20-1
j_gene: TRBJ1-1
d_gene: NA
CDR3aa: CSAGRGTEAFF
CDR3nt: TGCAGTGCTGGCCGGGGCACTGAAGCTTTCTTT

abundance: once
len: 20
v_gene: TRBV19
j_gene: TRBJ2-3
d_gene: TRBD2
CDR3aa: CASSPAGHMTAGGHGDTQYF
CDR3nt: TGTGCCAGTAGTCCGGCGGGACATATGACAGCGGGAGGACATGGAGATACGCAGTATTTT

abundance: NA
len: 15
v_gene: TRBV6-4
j_gene: TRBJ2-2
d_gene: TRBD1
CDR3aa: CASRGQGNGPGELFF
CDR3nt: TGTGCCAGCAGAGGACAGGGAAACGGTCCCGGGGAGCTGTTTTTT

abundance: NA
len: 14
v_gene: TRBV6-5
j_gene: TRBJ1-5
d_gene: TRBD1
CDR3aa: CASSSTGGHQPQHF
CDR3nt: TGTGCCAGCAGTTCCACAGGGGGCCATCAGCCCCAGCATTTT

abundance: NA
len: 15
v_gene: TRBV5-1
j_gene: TRBJ1-2
d_gene: TRBD1
CDR3aa: CASSSVPGQTYGYTF
CDR3nt: TGCGCCAGCAGCTCGGTCCCGGGACAGACCTATGGCTACACCTTC

abundance: NA
len: 17
v_gene: TRBV11-3
j_gene: TRBJ2-3
d_gene: NA
CDR3aa: CASSLDGRGYGTDTQYF
CDR3nt: TGTGCCAGCAGCTTAGACGGAAGGGGGTACGGCACAGATACGCAGTATTTT

abundance: NA
len: 11
v_gene: TRBV20-1
j_gene: TRBJ1-2
d_gene: TRBD1
CDR3aa: CSARDGQGAYF
CDR3nt: TGCAGTGCTAGAGACGGACAGGGGGCCTACTTC

abundance: NA
len: 15
v_gene: TRBV7-3
j_gene: TRBJ2-3
d_gene: TRBD2
CDR3aa: CASSPTSGTMDTQYF
CDR3nt: TGTGCCAGCAGCCCTACTAGCGGAACTATGGATACGCAGTATTTT

abundance: NA
len: 12
v_gene: TRBV30
j_gene: TRBJ2-2
d_gene: NA
CDR3aa: CAWSGGIGELFF
CDR3nt: TGTGCCTGGAGCGGGGGAATCGGGGAGCTGTTTTTT

abundance: NA
len: 16
v_gene: TRBV7-2
j_gene: TRBJ1-6
d_gene: NA
CDR3aa: CASTPGAGRVDSPLHF
CDR3nt: TGTGCCAGCACCCCTGGAGCAGGGAGGGTGGATTCACCCCTCCACTTT

abundance: NA
len: 17
v_gene: TRBV9
j_gene: TRBJ2-2
d_gene: TRBD2
CDR3aa: CASMIGAGDTNTGELFF
CDR3nt: TGTGCCAGCATGATTGGAGCGGGGGACACGAACACCGGGGAGCTGTTTTTT

abundance: NA
len: 16
v_gene: TRBV19
j_gene: TRBJ1-1
d_gene: TRBD1
CDR3aa: CASSISGQGKNTEAFF
CDR3nt: TGTGCCAGTAGTATCTCGGGACAGGGAAAGAACACTGAAGCTTTCTTT

abundance: once
len: 15
v_gene: TRBV11-2
j_gene: TRBJ1-2
d_gene: NA
CDR3aa: CASTRVFKPRYGYTF
CDR3nt: TGTGCCAGCACGCGGGTTTTTAAACCGCGCTATGGCTACACCTTC

abundance: NA
len: 14
v_gene: TRBV3-1/TRBV3-2
j_gene: TRBJ2-7
d_gene: TRBD1
CDR3aa: CASRMTGIRGEQYF
CDR3nt: TGTGCCAGCAGAATGACAGGGATCCGTGGGGAGCAGTACTTC

abundance: NA
len: 20
v_gene: TRBV18
j_gene: TRBJ2-6
d_gene: TRBD1
CDR3aa: CASSPLLFGTGTSGANVLTF
CDR3nt: TGTGCCAGCTCACCCCTACTTTTCGGGACAGGGACTTCTGGGGCCAACGTCCTGACTTTC

abundance: NA
len: 15
v_gene: TRBV11-2
j_gene: TRBJ2-3
d_gene: NA
CDR3aa: CASSAQGTSTDTQYF
CDR3nt: TGTGCCAGCAGCGCACAGGGGACTAGCACAGATACGCAGTATTTT

abundance: NA
len: 16
v_gene: TRBV10-2
j_gene: TRBJ1-2
d_gene: NA
CDR3aa: CASSFTENGDAGGYTF
CDR3nt: TGCGCCAGCAGTTTTACCGAAAATGGAGACGCAGGGGGCTACACCTTC

abundance: few
len: 14
v_gene: TRBV7-9
j_gene: TRBJ2-7
d_gene: NA
CDR3aa: CASSTTTGTYEQYF
CDR3nt: TGTGCCAGCAGCACCACGACGGGGACCTACGAGCAGTACTTC

abundance: NA
len: 14
v_gene: TRBV5-1
j_gene: TRBJ2-5
d_gene: NA
CDR3aa: CASSKSWAQETQYF
CDR3nt: TGCGCCAGCAGCAAATCCTGGGCACAAGAGACCCAGTACTTC

abundance: once
len: 14
v_gene: TRBV2
j_gene: TRBJ1-5
d_gene: NA
CDR3aa: CASSQGRNNQPQHF
CDR3nt: TGTGCCAGCAGTCAGGGCAGGAATAATCAGCCCCAGCATTTT

abundance: NA
len: 14
v_gene: TRBV19
j_gene: TRBJ1-2
d_gene: NA
CDR3aa: CASSMTSLDYGYTF
CDR3nt: TGTGCCAGTAGTATGACGAGCCTAGACTATGGCTACACCTTC

abundance: NA
len: 14
v_gene: TRBV6-6
j_gene: TRBJ1-3
d_gene: NA
CDR3aa: CASFDTGWVDTIYF
CDR3nt: TGTGCCAGTTTTGACACAGGGTGGGTGGACACCATATATTTT

abundance: NA
len: 16
v_gene: TRBV18
j_gene: TRBJ2-1
d_gene: NA
CDR3aa: CASSPVLQGSYNEQFF
CDR3nt: TGTGCCAGCTCACCAGTTCTCCAGGGGTCCTACAATGAGCAGTTCTTC

abundance: NA
len: 13
v_gene: TRBV9
j_gene: TRBJ1-1
d_gene: NA
CDR3aa: CATSQGLNTEAFF
CDR3nt: TGTGCCACCTCCCAGGGGCTGAACACTGAAGCTTTCTTT

abundance: NA
len: 15
v_gene: TRBV5-1
j_gene: TRBJ1-1
d_gene: NA
CDR3aa: CASRISRQTNTEAFF
CDR3nt: TGCGCCAGCAGAATTAGTCGACAGACTAACACTGAAGCTTTCTTT

abundance: NA
len: 18
v_gene: TRBV7-8
j_gene: TRBJ1-6
d_gene: NA
CDR3aa: CASSLARGTTGNNSPLHF
CDR3nt: TGTGCCAGCAGCTTAGCTCGGGGAACCACGGGGAATAATTCACCCCTCCACTTT

abundance: NA
len: 12
v_gene: TRBV2
j_gene: TRBJ2-2
d_gene: TRBD1
CDR3aa: CASDRGTGELFF
CDR3nt: TGTGCCAGCGACAGGGGCACCGGGGAGCTGTTTTTT

abundance: NA
len: 13
v_gene: TRBV9
j_gene: TRBJ1-3
d_gene: NA
CDR3aa: CASSVQSGNTIYF
CDR3nt: TGTGCCAGCAGCGTACAGTCTGGAAACACCATATATTTT

abundance: NA
len: 15
v_gene: TRBV9
j_gene: TRBJ1-1
d_gene: NA
CDR3aa: CASTEDPQGNTEAFF
CDR3nt: TGTGCCAGCACCGAAGATCCCCAGGGGAACACTGAAGCTTTCTTT

abundance: once
len: 13
v_gene: TRBV25-1
j_gene: TRBJ1-6
d_gene: TRBD1
CDR3aa: CASSRDSESPLHF
CDR3nt: TGTGCCAGCAGCAGGGACAGCGAGTCACCCCTCCACTTT

abundance: NA
len: 15
v_gene: TRBV9
j_gene: TRBJ2-2
d_gene: TRBD1
CDR3aa: CASSVGNRGAGELFF
CDR3nt: TGTGCCAGCAGCGTAGGGAACAGGGGGGCCGGGGAGCTGTTTTTT

abundance: NA
len: 14
v_gene: TRBV5-6
j_gene: TRBJ2-3
d_gene: NA
CDR3aa: CASSLYISTDTQYF
CDR3nt: TGTGCCAGCAGCTTGTACATTAGCACAGATACGCAGTATTTT